A single sample is the source of the 2 T cell receptor beta chains below, sequenced in a study of graft-versus-host responses after intestinal transplantation. TCRdb's copy holds only in-frame clones and misses some; the assay was immunoSEQ multiplex PCR. Of 20,000 to 30,000 clones in the sample, approximately 83% are singletons; the top ten hold more than 0.75%. This specimen consisted of PBMCs, obtained 450 to 490 days after intestinal transplant. Every receptor here comes from a human patient who received an intestinal transplant, so some T cells may come from the graft donor.

The chain carries TRBV9 and TRBJ2-5; 9 bases fit TRBD2. Germline V gene data show CDR1 as SGDLS and CDR2 as YYNGEE. V dropped 3 bases and J dropped 7; count of bases not matched to a gene: 10. There are 15 residues in the CDR3. CDR3 protein: CASSAGAGGPGTQYF. CDR3 DNA sequence: TGTGCCAGCAGCGCGGGAGCGGGAGGACCAGGGACCCAGTACTTC.

This chain joins TRBV18 and TRBJ1-4; tentatively, D is TRBD1 (5 bases). The CDR3 sequence is 13 residues long. Trimming stripped 6 bases from V and 6 bases from J, with 11 bases between. Germline V CDR1 and CDR2: KGHSH, LQKENI. The DNA of the CDR3 is TGTGCCAGCTCTCGGGACGCCTATGAAAAACTGTTTTTT. This codes for CASSRDAYEKLFF.